This T cell receptor beta chain was profiled in a study of blood T cell repertoires in COVID-19. Looking at the study overall: Italy, Spain and the United States were the sources of the convalescent and acute COVID-19 samples. T cells, B-cell-depleted T cells, or PBMCs provided the cDNA or gDNA that served as material.

There are 14 residues in the CDR3. Germline CDR1 is MNHEY and CDR2 is SMNVEV (reference sequence). With V trimmed by 6 bases and J by 8 bases, 9 bases remained unmatched. Per the authors' pipeline: Amplification with reference gene primers provided the estimates of nucleated cell counts. The table came from immunoSEQ multiplex PCR; TCRdb's copy has only in-frame clones and leaves some out. The V and J calls and clone size were taken over from that table, and D and trimming were inferred from the DNA. The sample gives over 130,000 clones, about 87% of which show up once; around 5% is in the top ten. This receptor was identified in a human donor in a cohort sampled during active COVID-19. The sequenced sample was peripheral blood. This chain connects TRBV27 to TRBJ2-2; 7 nucleotides agree with TRBD1. CDR3 amino acids: CASRRQGNAGELFF. For the CDR3, the DNA is TGTGCCAGCAGACGACAGGGAAATGCTGGGGAGCTGTTTTTT.